A selection of T cell receptor beta chains follows, all from one sample in a study of shared clonotypes between healthy human individuals. The data were produced by immunoSEQ multiplex PCR, yet TCRdb's version contains in-frame clones alone and is incomplete. Of about 2 million clones listed, about 95% were seen once; the top ten hold more than 0.9%. The sequenced sample was naive CD8+ T cells sorted from blood. These receptors originate from a man in his late teens or twenties in good health. CDR3s include the opening cysteine and the closing phenylalanine or tryptophan. The order of the fields is D gene, J gene, V gene, CDR3 protein, CDR3 DNA. A D gene is named only where the DNA matches it firmly.

d_gene: TRBD1; j_gene: TRBJ2-7; v_gene: TRBV27; CDR3aa: CASSFGQGSYEQYF; CDR3nt: TGTGCCAGCAGTTTTGGACAGGGTAGTTACGAGCAGTACTTC
d_gene: TRBD1; j_gene: TRBJ1-1; v_gene: TRBV11-2; CDR3aa: CASSFATGGNRDTEAFF; CDR3nt: TGTGCCAGCAGCTTCGCTACAGGGGGTAATCGCGACACTGAAGCTTTCTTT
d_gene: NA; j_gene: TRBJ1-1; v_gene: TRBV5-1; CDR3aa: CASSLAGRDTEAFF; CDR3nt: TGCGCCAGCAGCTTGGCGGGCAGAGACACTGAAGCTTTCTTT
d_gene: TRBD2; j_gene: TRBJ2-7; v_gene: TRBV6-6; CDR3aa: CASSVTGGLAGDEQYF; CDR3nt: TGTGCCAGCAGCGTAACAGGGGGACTAGCGGGAGACGAGCAGTACTTC
d_gene: NA; j_gene: TRBJ2-1; v_gene: TRBV2; CDR3aa: CASSNRDNEQFF; CDR3nt: TGTGCCAGCAGTAACAGGGACAATGAGCAGTTCTTC
d_gene: TRBD2; j_gene: TRBJ2-5; v_gene: TRBV9; CDR3aa: CASSEEGGPQTQYF; CDR3nt: TGTGCCAGCAGCGAAGAGGGAGGGCCACAGACCCAGTACTTC
d_gene: NA; j_gene: TRBJ2-5; v_gene: TRBV30; CDR3aa: CAWSVWVGETQYF; CDR3nt: TGTGCCTGGAGTGTATGGGTAGGAGAGACCCAGTACTTC
d_gene: NA; j_gene: TRBJ2-2; v_gene: TRBV19; CDR3aa: CASSILSTGELFF; CDR3nt: TGTGCCAGTAGTATACTAAGCACCGGGGAGCTGTTTTTT
d_gene: NA; j_gene: TRBJ1-2; v_gene: TRBV7-9; CDR3aa: CASSPPGSSYIYGYTF; CDR3nt: TGTGCCAGCAGCCCTCCGGGCAGCTCATACATCTATGGCTACACCTTC
d_gene: TRBD1; j_gene: TRBJ2-3; v_gene: TRBV9; CDR3aa: CASSGQGAGDTQYF; CDR3nt: TGTGCCAGCAGTGGTCAGGGGGCCGGAGATACGCAGTATTTT
d_gene: TRBD2; j_gene: TRBJ2-1; v_gene: TRBV11-2; CDR3aa: CASSLDGLANEQFF; CDR3nt: TGTGCCAGCAGCTTAGATGGACTAGCGAATGAGCAGTTCTTC